The 3 T cell receptor beta chains listed next were all sequenced from one sample in a study of pediatric ulcerative colitis. Rectal tissue came from one to two pinch biopsies taken at colonoscopy. Profiling relied on immunoSEQ multiplex PCR, and the TCRdb table lists in-frame clones only, not all of them. There are over 45,000 clones in the sample; 60% to 85% occur only once, and around 3.5% lies in the top ten. The sample was gut tissue. The source of these receptors is a girl aged 5-17 years with moderate ulcerative colitis.

The V call is TRBV5-4, the J call TRBJ2-1; either TRBD1 or TRBD2 may fit D (5 bases each). Germline V gene data show CDR1 as SGHNT and CDR2 as YYREEE (reference sequence). This CDR3 is built from 12 residues. Trimming removed 3 bases at V and 7 bases at J, with 8 bases between. This CDR3 reads CASSWGPNEQFF. Here the CDR3 DNA reads TGTGCCAGCAGCTGGGGACCGAATGAGCAGTTCTTC.

The chain couples TRBV7-9 to TRBJ2-2, with a tentative D call TRBD1 (5 bases). The ends were cut back, 6 bases at V and 5 bases at J, with 22 bases in the middle. This CDR3 has 17 amino acids. From germline, CDR1 is SEHNR and CDR2 FQNEAQ (reference sequence). The DNA for the CDR3 is TGTGCCAGCAGTCCCACTTATCCAGGGTTGGGGACCGGGGAGCTGTTTTTT. This encodes CASSPTYPGLGTGELFF.

The chain has TRBV7-8 and TRBJ2-5; D gene uncertain. The germline V and J ends were trimmed by 5 bases and 1 base, with 17 bases remaining between them. CDR1 and CDR2 from the germline V gene are SGHVS and FQNEAQ. CDR3 length: 16 residues. CDR3 protein: CASSPILAGAQETQYF. As DNA, the CDR3 is TGTGCCAGCAGCCCCATTTTGGCTGGTGCCCAAGAGACCCAGTACTTC.